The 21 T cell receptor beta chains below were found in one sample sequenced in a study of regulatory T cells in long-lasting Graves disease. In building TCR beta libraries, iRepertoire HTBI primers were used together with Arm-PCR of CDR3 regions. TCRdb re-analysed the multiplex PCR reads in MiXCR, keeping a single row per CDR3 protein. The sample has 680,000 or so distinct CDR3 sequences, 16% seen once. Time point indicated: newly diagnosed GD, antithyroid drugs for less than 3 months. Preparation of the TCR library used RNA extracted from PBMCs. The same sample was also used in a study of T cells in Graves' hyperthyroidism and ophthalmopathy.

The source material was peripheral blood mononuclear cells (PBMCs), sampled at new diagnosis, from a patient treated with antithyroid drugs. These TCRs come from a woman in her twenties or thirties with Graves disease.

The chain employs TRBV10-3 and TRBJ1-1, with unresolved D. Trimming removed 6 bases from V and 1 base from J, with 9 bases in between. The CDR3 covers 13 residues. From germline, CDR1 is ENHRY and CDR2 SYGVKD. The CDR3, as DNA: TGTGCCATCAGAGCAGACGGGAACACTGAAGCTTTCTTT. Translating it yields CAIRADGNTEAFF.

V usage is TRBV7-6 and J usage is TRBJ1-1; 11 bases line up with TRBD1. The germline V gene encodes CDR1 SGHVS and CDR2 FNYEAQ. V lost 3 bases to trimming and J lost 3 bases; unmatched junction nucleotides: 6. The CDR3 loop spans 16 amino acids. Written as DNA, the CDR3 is TGTGCCAGCAGCTTGGGACAGGGGGTGGGGGACACTGAAGCTTTCTTT. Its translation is CASSLGQGVGDTEAFF.

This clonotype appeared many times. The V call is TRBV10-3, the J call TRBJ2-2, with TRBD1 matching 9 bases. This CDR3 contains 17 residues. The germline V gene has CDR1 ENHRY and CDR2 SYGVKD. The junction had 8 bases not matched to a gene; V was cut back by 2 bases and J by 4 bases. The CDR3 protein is CAISEPVGTGTTGELFF. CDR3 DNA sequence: TGTGCCATCAGTGAGCCAGTGGGGACAGGGACCACCGGGGAGCTGTTTTTT.

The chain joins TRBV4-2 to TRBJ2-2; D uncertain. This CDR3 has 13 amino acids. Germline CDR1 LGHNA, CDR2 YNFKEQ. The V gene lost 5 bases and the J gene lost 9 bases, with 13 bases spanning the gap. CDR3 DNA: TGTGCCAGCAGCATTGAGACGCCCAGGGAGCTGTTTTTT. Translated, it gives CASSIETPRELFF.

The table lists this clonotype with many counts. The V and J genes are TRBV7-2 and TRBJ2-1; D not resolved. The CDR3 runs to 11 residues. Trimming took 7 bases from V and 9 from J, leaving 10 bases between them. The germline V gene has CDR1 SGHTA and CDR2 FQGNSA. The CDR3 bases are TGTGCCAGCAACGGCCTTGGTGAGCAGTTCTTC. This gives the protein CASNGLGEQFF. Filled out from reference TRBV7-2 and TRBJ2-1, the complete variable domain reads GAGVSQSPSNKVTEKGKDVELRCDPISGHTALYWYRQSLGQGLEFLIYFQGNSAPDKSGLPSDRFSAERTGGSVSTLTIQRTQQEDSAVYLCASNGLGEQFFGPGTRLTVL.

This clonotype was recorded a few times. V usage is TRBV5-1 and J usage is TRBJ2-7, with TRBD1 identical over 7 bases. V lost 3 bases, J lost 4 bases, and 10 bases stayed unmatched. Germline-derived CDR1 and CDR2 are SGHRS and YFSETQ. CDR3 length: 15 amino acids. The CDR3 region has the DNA TGCGCCAGCAGCTACTCACCGGGACAGCAGTACGAGCAGTACTTC. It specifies CASSYSPGQQYEQYF.

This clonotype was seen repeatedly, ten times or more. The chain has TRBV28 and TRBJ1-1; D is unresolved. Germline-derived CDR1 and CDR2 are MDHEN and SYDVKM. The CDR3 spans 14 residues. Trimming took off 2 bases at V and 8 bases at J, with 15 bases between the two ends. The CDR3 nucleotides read TGTGCCAGCAGTTTACTGGGGTCGTATAGGGAAGCTTTCTTT. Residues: CASSLLGSYREAFF.

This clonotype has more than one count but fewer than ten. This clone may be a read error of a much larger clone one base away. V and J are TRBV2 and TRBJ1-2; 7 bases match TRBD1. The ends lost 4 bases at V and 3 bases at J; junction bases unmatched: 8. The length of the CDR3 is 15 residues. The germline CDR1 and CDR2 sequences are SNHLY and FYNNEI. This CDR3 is CASSGLTGAYYGYTF. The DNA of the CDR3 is TGTGCCAGCAGTGGTTTAACAGGGGCCTACTATGGCTACACCTTC.

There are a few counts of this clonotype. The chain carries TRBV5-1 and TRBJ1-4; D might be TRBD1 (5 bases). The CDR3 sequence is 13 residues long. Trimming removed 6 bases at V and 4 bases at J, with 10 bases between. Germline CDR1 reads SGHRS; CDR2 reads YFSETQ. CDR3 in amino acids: CASTRDGNEKLFF. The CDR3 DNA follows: TGCGCCAGCACTCGGGACGGTAATGAAAAACTGTTTTTT.

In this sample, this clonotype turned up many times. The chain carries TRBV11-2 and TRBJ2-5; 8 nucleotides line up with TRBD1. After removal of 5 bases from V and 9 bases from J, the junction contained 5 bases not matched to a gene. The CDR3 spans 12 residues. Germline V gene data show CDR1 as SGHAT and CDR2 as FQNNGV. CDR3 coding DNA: TGTGCCAGCAGCCCGGACAGGGTCGCCCAGTACTTC. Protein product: CASSPDRVAQYF.

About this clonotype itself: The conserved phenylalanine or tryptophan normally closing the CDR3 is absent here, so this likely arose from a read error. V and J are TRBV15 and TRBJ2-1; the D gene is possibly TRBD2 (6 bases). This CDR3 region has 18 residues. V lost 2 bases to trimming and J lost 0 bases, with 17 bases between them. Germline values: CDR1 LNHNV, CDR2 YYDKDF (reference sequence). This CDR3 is CATSRSSPGLISYNEQFS. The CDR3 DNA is TGTGCCACCAGCAGATCTTCCCCAGGACTAATCTCCTACAATGAGCAGTTCTCC.

This CDR3 is CASSSFGRAGSLPGELFF. CDR3 sequence (DNA): TGTGCCAGCAGTTCTTTCGGCAGGGCAGGGTCTTTGCCCGGGGAGCTGTTTTTT. This rearrangement joins TRBV12-3 or TRBV12-4 to TRBJ2-2; possibly TRBD1 for D (5 bases). Trimming took 4 bases from V and 6 from J, leaving 24 bases between them. CDR3 length equals 18 residues.

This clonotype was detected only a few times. The CDR3 is CASSPLDARQPQHF. CDR3 nucleotides: TGTGCCAGCAGTCCTTTGGACGCAAGGCAGCCCCAGCATTTT. The gene calls are TRBV28 and TRBJ1-5, with unresolved D. This CDR3 is 14 amino acids long. The germline V gene encodes CDR1 MDHEN and CDR2 SYDVKM. Trimming removed 5 bases from V and 7 bases from J, with 15 bases in between.

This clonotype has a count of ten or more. The CDR3 reads CASSLGRTDYGYTF. Written as DNA, the CDR3 is TGTGCCAGCAGTTTAGGGAGAACCGACTATGGCTACACCTTC. The J gene is TRBJ1-2, the V gene TRBV28, with no clear D. The CDR3 extends over 14 amino acids. Germline values: CDR1 MDHEN, CDR2 SYDVKM. The V gene lost 2 bases and the J gene lost 3 bases, with 10 bases spanning the gap.

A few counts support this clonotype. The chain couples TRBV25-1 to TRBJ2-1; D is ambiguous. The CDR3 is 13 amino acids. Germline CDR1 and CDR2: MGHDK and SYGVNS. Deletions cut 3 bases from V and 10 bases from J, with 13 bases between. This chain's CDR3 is CASSELGPREQFF. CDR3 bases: TGTGCCAGCAGTGAGCTGGGCCCCCGGGAGCAGTTCTTC.

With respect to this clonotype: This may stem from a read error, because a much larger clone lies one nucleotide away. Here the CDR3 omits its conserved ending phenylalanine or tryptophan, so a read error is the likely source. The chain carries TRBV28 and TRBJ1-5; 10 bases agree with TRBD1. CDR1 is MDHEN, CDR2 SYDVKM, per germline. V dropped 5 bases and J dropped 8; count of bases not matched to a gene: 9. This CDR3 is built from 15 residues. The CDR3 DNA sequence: TGTGCCAGCAGTGAGGCGACAGGGGGCTATGAGCCCCAGCATCTT. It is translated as CASSEATGGYEPQHL.

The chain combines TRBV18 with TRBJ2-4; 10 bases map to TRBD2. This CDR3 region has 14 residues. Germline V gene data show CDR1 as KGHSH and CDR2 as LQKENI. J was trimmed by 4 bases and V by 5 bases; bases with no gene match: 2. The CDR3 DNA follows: TGTGCCAGCTCAATGACTAGCGGGAAAAACATTCAGTACTTC. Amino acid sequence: CASSMTSGKNIQYF.

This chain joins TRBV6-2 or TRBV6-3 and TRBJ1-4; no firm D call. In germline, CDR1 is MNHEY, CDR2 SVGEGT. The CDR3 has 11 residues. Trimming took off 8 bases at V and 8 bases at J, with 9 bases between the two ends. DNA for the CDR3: TGTGCCAGCGAGGGTGGAGAAAAACTGTTTTTT. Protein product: CASEGGEKLFF.

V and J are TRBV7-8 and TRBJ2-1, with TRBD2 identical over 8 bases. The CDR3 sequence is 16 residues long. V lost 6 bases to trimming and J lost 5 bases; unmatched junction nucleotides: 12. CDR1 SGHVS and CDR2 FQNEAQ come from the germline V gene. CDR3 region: CASRATGGALNNEQFF. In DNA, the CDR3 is TGTGCCAGCAGGGCGACGGGGGGGGCGCTGAACAATGAGCAGTTCTTC. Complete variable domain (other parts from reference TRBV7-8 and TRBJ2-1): GAGVSQSPRYKVAKRGQDVALRCDPISGHVSLFWYQQALGQGPEFLTYFQNEAQLDKSGLPSDRFFAERPEGSVSTLKIQRTQQEDSAVYLCASRATGGALNNEQFFGPGTRLTVL.

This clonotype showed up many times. CDR3 amino acids: CASSLRGLSTDTQYF. Here the CDR3 DNA reads TGTGCCAGCAGCTTACGGGGCTTGAGCACAGATACGCAGTATTTT. The J gene is TRBJ2-3, the V gene TRBV7-3; D could derive from TRBD1 or TRBD2 (5 bases each). The V and J ends lost 2 bases and 0 bases respectively, with 9 bases between them. Germline-derived CDR1 and CDR2 are SGHTA and FQGTGA. This CDR3 is built from 15 residues.

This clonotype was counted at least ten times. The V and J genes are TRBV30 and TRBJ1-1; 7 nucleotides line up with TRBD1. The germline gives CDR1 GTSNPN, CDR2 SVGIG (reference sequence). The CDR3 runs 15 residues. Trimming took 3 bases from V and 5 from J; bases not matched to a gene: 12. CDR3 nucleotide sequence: TGTGCCTGGAGCCCGTTGACAGGGAGGGCGACTGAAGCTTTCTTT. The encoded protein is CAWSPLTGRATEAFF.